This T cell receptor beta chain was retrieved from a study of T cell changes during pregnancy in multiple sclerosis. TCRdb's table, derived via immunoSEQ multiplex PCR, lists solely in-frame clones and lacks some. The sample contains tens of thousands of clones, about 92% of which appear only once. This CDR3 spans 12 amino acids. The V end was cut by 2 bases, the J end by 7 bases, with 9 bases between. The germline CDR1 and CDR2 sequences are SGHRS and YFSETQ. The chain uses TRBV5-1 and TRBJ1-2, with D tentatively TRBD1 (6 bases). This clonotype was obtained from a female donor with multiple sclerosis, enrolled in a pregnancy study. The specimen was peripheral blood. The DNA of the CDR3 is TGCGCCAGCAGCTTCCAGGGGACTGGCTACACCTTC. This sequence encodes CASSFQGTGYTF.